This T cell receptor (beta chain) came from a study of T cells after yellow fever vaccination. In the study overall: Fractions with few cells were prepared using SMART-Seq v4 Ultra Low Input.

Germline V CDR1 and CDR2: DFQATT, SNEGSKA (reference sequence). This CDR3 comprises 16 residues. V lost 5 bases and J lost 3; bases outside the gene matches: 13. The authors made TCR cDNA by 5'RACE template switching, adding a universal primer site and UMIs. TCRdb redid the calling of the 5' RACE reads with MiXCR, one entry per CDR3 protein. The table has about 360,000 distinct CDR3 sequences, under 7.5% seen once. The sequence came from a man in his thirties or forties who received the YFV17D yellow fever vaccine. The sequencing here drew on PBMCs, taken 5 days after the yellow fever booster vaccination. V usage is TRBV20-1 and J usage is TRBJ1-5; 7 bases fit TRBD1. The CDR3 reads CSASEQGSLPNQPQHF. CDR3 nucleotide sequence: TGCAGTGCTTCCGAACAGGGGTCTCTACCCAATCAGCCCCAGCATTTT.